Listed here are 25 T cell receptor beta chains from one sample, sequenced in a study of T cells in severe cutaneous drug reactions. TCR subtype-specific primers in iRepertoire multiplex PCR prepared libraries for bulk and single-cell sequencing. TCRdb re-called the multiplex PCR reads; one entry per CDR3 protein, DNA not given. The sample has more than 20,000 distinct CDR3 sequences. Carbamazepine had induced Stevens-Johnson syndrome or toxic epidermal necrolysis in the sequenced donors. Sequencing input: PBMCs. The receptors originated from a human donor with toxic epidermal necrolysis, a severe cutaneous drug reaction.

V gene TRBV20-1 combines with J gene TRBJ2-3; absent DNA, TCRdb's TRBD2 call cannot be checked. CDR3 length: 14 residues. The germline V gene has CDR1 DFQATT and CDR2 SNEGSKA (reference sequence). CDR3 amino acids: CSAPTSGRSDTQYF.

This chain joins TRBV28 and TRBJ1-5; checking the TCRdb D call of TRBD1 is not possible without DNA. In germline, CDR1 is MDHEN, CDR2 SYDVKM. The length of the CDR3 is 15 residues. This CDR3 is CASTEIGEFSQPQHF.

The rearrangement joins TRBV9 to TRBJ2-3; the D call from TCRdb, TRBD2, cannot be confirmed without DNA. Germline loops: CDR1 SGDLS, CDR2 YYNGEE. CDR3 length: 15 residues. The CDR3 reads CASSVFGSGTDTQYF.

This chain connects TRBV20-1 to TRBJ2-3; there is no DNA to check the TCRdb D call of TRBD1. This CDR3 contains 14 residues. The germline gives CDR1 DFQATT, CDR2 SNEGSKA (reference sequence). The CDR3 here is CSASRQGGTDTQYF.

By frequency, this clonotype registers medium-sized. This chain links TRBV7-8 with TRBJ2-7; TCRdb gives TRBD2 as the D gene, but with no DNA this cannot be confirmed. The CDR3 length is 14 residues. Germline V lookup: CDR1 SGHVS, CDR2 FQNEAQ. CDR3 in amino acids: CASSDRTSGGEQYF.

The chain has TRBV4-3 and TRBJ2-5; TCRdb names TRBD2, which stays unverified in the absence of DNA. From germline, CDR1 is LGHNA and CDR2 YSLEER. This CDR3 has 15 amino acids. This CDR3 is CASSLRLAGDETQYF.

V gene TRBV20-1 combines with J gene TRBJ2-1. The CDR3 contains 13 residues. From germline, CDR1 is DFQATT and CDR2 SNEGSKA (reference sequence). The CDR3 protein is CSAEGSSYNEQFF.

CDR3 sequence reads: CASSTTQDYNEQFF. V and J are TRBV18 and TRBJ2-1. The CDR3 contains 14 residues. In germline, CDR1 is KGHSH, CDR2 LQKENI.

V gene TRBV5-1 combines with J gene TRBJ2-7; TCRdb reports TRBD1, a call that lacks DNA to check it against. The CDR3 sequence is 11 residues long. The germline V gene encodes CDR1 SGHRS and CDR2 YFSETQ. The CDR3 protein is CASSLTGEQYF.

The J gene is TRBJ1-5, the V gene TRBV6-1; without DNA, the TCRdb call of TRBD1 cannot be checked. Germline CDR1 and CDR2: MNHNS and SASEGT. There are 14 residues in the CDR3. The CDR3 reads CASSRTGRDQPQHF.

The V gene is TRBV6-4, the J gene TRBJ2-1. Germline loops: CDR1 MRHNA, CDR2 SNTAGT. CDR3 size: 13 residues. The CDR3 region is CASSFGTSTEQFF.

The chain recombines TRBV3-1 with TRBJ2-1; TCRdb proposes TRBD2, but this gene call is untestable without DNA. CDR3 length equals 14 residues. Germline V gene data show CDR1 as LGHDT and CDR2 as YNNKEL (reference sequence). Here the CDR3 reads CASSQGTSGSSPFF.

This rearrangement joins TRBV24-1 to TRBJ2-2; TCRdb picks TRBD1, but there is no DNA to check that call. The CDR3 covers 17 residues. Germline V gene sequence: CDR1 KGHDR, CDR2 SFDVKD. CDR3 protein: CATSEPPGGQGTGELFF.

The V and J genes are TRBV4-2 and TRBJ2-3; checking the TCRdb D call of TRBD2 is not possible without DNA. The CDR3 length is 17 residues. Germline CDR1 reads LGHNA; CDR2 reads YNFKEQ. Here the CDR3 reads CASSQEKRELFIDTQYF.

The V call is TRBV7-8, the J call TRBJ2-1. The CDR3 runs 16 residues. The germline gives CDR1 SGHVS, CDR2 FQNEAQ. The CDR3 spells CASSLRFLSSYNEQFF.

The J gene is TRBJ2-5, the V gene TRBV7-9; TCRdb lists TRBD2, though no DNA is available to test this call. CDR3 length equals 15 residues. From germline, CDR1 is SEHNR and CDR2 FQNEAQ (reference sequence). CDR3 protein: CASSPRLAGTETQYF.

The chain has TRBV5-1 and TRBJ1-1. Per germline, CDR1 SGHRS and CDR2 YFSETQ. The CDR3 consists of 12 residues. The CDR3 here is CASSSREAEAFF.

The chain uses TRBV10-2 and TRBJ1-4; TCRdb's D call of TRBD1 is untestable without DNA. The CDR3 has 13 residues. Germline lookup yields CDR1 WSHSY and CDR2 SAAADI. CDR3 sequence reads: CASSESRGISLFF.

The chain employs TRBV29-1 and TRBJ2-1. Germline V gene sequence: CDR1 SQVTM, CDR2 ANQGSEA. The CDR3 covers 16 residues. This CDR3 reads CSVEDLGERSYNEQFF.

The rearrangement uses TRBV9 and TRBJ2-1. CDR1 and CDR2 (germline): SGDLS, YYNGEE. The CDR3 is made up of 13 amino acids. CDR3 in amino acids: CASSTSSYNEQFF.

This chain joins TRBV5-4 and TRBJ2-5; with no DNA, the TCRdb D assignment of TRBD1 cannot be verified. This CDR3 spans 12 amino acids. The germline V gene encodes CDR1 SGHNT and CDR2 YYREEE (reference sequence). The CDR3 reads CASSLASGTQYF.

V and J are TRBV14 and TRBJ1-2; the TRBD1 assignment by TCRdb is unverifiable without DNA. Germline CDR1 and CDR2: SGHDN and FVKESK. CDR3 length equals 13 residues. The CDR3: CASRQDRDYGYTF.

The chain is built from TRBV6-6 and TRBJ1-5; checking the TCRdb D call of TRBD1 is not possible without DNA. This CDR3 has 14 residues. Germline V gene data show CDR1 as MNHNY and CDR2 as SVGAGI (reference sequence). Here the CDR3 reads CASSRGGRDQPQHF.

The genes are TRBV11-2 and TRBJ2-7; TCRdb reports TRBD2, a call that lacks DNA to check it against. CDR1 and CDR2 from the germline V gene are SGHAT and FQNNGV. The CDR3 is made up of 14 amino acids. CDR3 region: CASSLGLLSYEQYF.

The chain joins TRBV29-1 to TRBJ2-1; TCRdb designates TRBD2, a call that cannot be tested without DNA. The CDR3 has 13 residues. Germline CDR1 and CDR2: SQVTM and ANQGSEA. The CDR3 region is CSGAGGFSNEQFF.